A single TCR beta chain is shown here with its context. What this receptor recognizes is not known. Within one base of it there is no much larger clone, and no base qualities were kept. Ophthalmopathy patients had moderately to severely active disease, Clinical Activity Score of at least 3, NOSPECS grade of at least 4, and duration under 3 months. The study excluded patients with uncontrolled infections, other autoimmune diseases, pregnancy or lactation. Diagnoses relied on clinical symptoms, serum thyroxine and TRAb, thyroid ultrasound and orbital computed tomography. PBMCs were isolated from more than 8 ml of fresh peripheral blood by Ficoll-Paque density gradient centrifugation. Total RNA was extracted using Trizol reagent, and RNA quality was assessed on an Agilent 2100 Bioanalyzer. The V end loses 3 bases and the J end loses 5 bases, and a stretch of 11 bases separates them. The CDR3 contains 14 residues, cysteine and phenylalanine counted. Just the 42-base CDR3 DNA is kept, in frame starting at base 1. For CDR1 and CDR2, the germline V gene lists SGHRS and YFSETQ.

The sample comes from a study of T cells in Graves' hyperthyroidism and ophthalmopathy (dated by TCRdb to the late 2010s). Regarding the study in general: Peripheral blood samples were taken at the time of initial diagnosis, prior to any treatment. According to the paper, TCR Vbeta CDR3 sequencing was carried out on about 140 peripheral blood samples, which came from 40 to 45 ophthalmopathy, approximately 78 hyperthyroidism and some 17 progressor patients. TCR V-J signatures able to tell the groups apart were searched for in a discovery cohort of 90 to 100 patients, of whom more than 40 had Graves' ophthalmopathy and 57 had stable Graves' hyperthyroidism. In addition, the study compared T-cell repertoires in thyroid tissue and in blood from roughly 6 Graves' hyperthyroidism patients. An independent validation cohort of fewer than 20 hyperthyroidism patients and approximately 15 patients who later progressed to ophthalmopathy tested prospective prediction of ophthalmopathy. The roughly 90 discovery patients were divided at random into training and test sets in a 7:3 ratio. Following sampling, methimazole starting at 30 mg daily was given to hyperthyroidism patients, and high-dose intravenous methylprednisolone was given to ophthalmopathy patients.

The TCR beta CDR3 regions were amplified from the RNA transcripts. For the first round of RT-PCR on the TCR CDR3, the HTBI primer set was used together with the Qiagen OneStep RT-PCR kit. A second multiplex PCR round built the libraries, followed by size selection and purification. The libraries were sequenced on an Illumina HiSeq2000 using paired-end 100 bp reads. Processing in the source paper ran as follows. SOAPnuke was used to process the raw data, removing reads that contained adapters or uncalled bases, had a mean Phred below 15, or lacked an exact match to the constant primer or identifier. High-quality paired reads were merged using COPE v1.2.5, and each unique nucleotide sequence was defined as a clonotype. Clonotypes were aligned to IMGT TRBV, TRBD and TRBJ reference segments using MiTCR v1.1. Only V-J combinations with frequency above 0.0001, covering about 99% of repertoires, were analysed. The TCS score was defined as the ratio of F50 (clonal expansion) to E x V (chaos), calculated using BLOSUM62-based TCRdist between CDR3 peptides within each V-J. Welch's t-statistics and random forest reduced fewer than 550 V-J features to 13, which were used in a naive Bayes classifier (R e1071). TCRdb cleaned the public reads at Q25 with fastp, built clones with MiXCR and kept in-frame beta chains. Entries are consolidated by CDR3 protein sequence, retaining the most common genes and DNA. The V and J calls and clone size come from TCRdb's table, not from the authors' own analysis. For this sample the table gives about 350,000 distinct CDR3 sequences, of which approximately 16% were detected only once. About 20% of the sample rests with the top ten.

The paper as a whole reports these results and caveats: In validation, progression to ophthalmopathy was predicted by the model with around 71% sensitivity and roughly 76% specificity, a median of 6.5 months before onset. Sample size was not statistically predetermined, and investigators were not blinded to group allocation. Most expanded thyroid clonotypes (frequency above 0.001) were also detected in blood, a finding suggesting that blood repertoires may reflect thyroid immune responses. A 13 V-J signature model separated ophthalmopathy from stable hyperthyroidism, with nearly 90% sensitivity and roughly 82% specificity in cross-validation and 80%/75% in testing.

Recombination connected TRBV5-1 to TRBJ2-2, with no reliable assignment of the D segment. The clonotype originates from a woman aged 55-70 years with Graves' ophthalmopathy. Sequencing input: blood. In nucleotides, the sequence is TGCGCCAGCAGCTCCGCTTCTGTGACCGGGGAGCTGTTTTTT. Its protein product is CASSSASVTGELFF.